The rows below give T cell receptor beta chains drawn from one sample of a study of control samples from healthy donors and cancer patients. Using immunoSEQ multiplex PCR, the repertoire was profiled, and TCRdb retains in-frame clones only, with some absent. Among about 82,000 clones listed, around 94% were seen once. Material: blood. The receptors originated from a woman in her late teens or twenties in good health. Both conserved end residues are part of each CDR3. Fields, in order: D gene, J gene, V gene, clone size, CDR3 protein, CDR3 DNA. The D gene is left open where the match is weak. The listing skips clone size in some rows; elsewhere it reads once, few, many or a size class.

D: TRBD2
J: TRBJ2-1
V: TRBV28
size: once
CDR3: CASSRRGLAGPNEQFF
DNA: TGTGCCAGCAGCCGTCGTGGACTAGCGGGCCCGAATGAGCAGTTCTTC

D: .
J: TRBJ2-7
V: TRBV7-2
size: .
CDR3: CASSLGLAYEQYF
DNA: TGTGCCAGCAGCTTAGGACTGGCCTACGAGCAGTACTTC

D: .
J: TRBJ2-1
V: TRBV4-1
size: once
CDR3: CASSSGNEQFF
DNA: TGCGCCAGCAGTTCGGGAAATGAGCAGTTCTTC

D: TRBD1
J: TRBJ2-5
V: TRBV7-6
size: .
CDR3: CASSLGRQGRGETQYF
DNA: TGTGCCAGCAGCTTAGGAAGACAGGGGCGCGGAGAGACCCAGTACTTC

D: TRBD1
J: TRBJ1-5
V: TRBV28
size: .
CDR3: CASEYWGTGEFQPQHF
DNA: TGTGCCAGCGAATATTGGGGGACAGGAGAGTTTCAGCCCCAGCATTTT

D: .
J: TRBJ2-7
V: TRBV7-9
size: .
CDR3: CASSLGSSGSVYEQYF
DNA: TGTGCCAGCAGCTTAGGGTCCAGCGGCTCCGTATACGAGCAGTACTTC

D: TRBD2
J: TRBJ2-1
V: TRBV5-3
size: .
CDR3: CAGPRTSGNNEQFF
DNA: TGTGCCGGACCTAGGACTAGCGGGAACAATGAGCAGTTCTTC

D: .
J: TRBJ1-3
V: TRBV18
size: .
CDR3: CASSPLPGQPSGNTIYF
DNA: TGTGCCAGCTCACCACTCCCGGGACAACCATCTGGAAACACCATATATTTT

D: TRBD2
J: TRBJ2-3
V: TRBV9
size: .
CDR3: CASSVGIPGLAGGPGTDTQYF
DNA: TGTGCCAGCAGCGTAGGGATTCCGGGACTAGCGGGAGGGCCAGGCACAGATACGCAGTATTTT

D: .
J: TRBJ1-1
V: TRBV24-1
size: .
CDR3: CATSQGGPTEAFF
DNA: TGTGCCACATCACAGGGAGGGCCCACTGAAGCTTTCTTT

D: .
J: TRBJ2-7
V: TRBV28
size: .
CDR3: CASSGAQTGLSYEQYF
DNA: TGTGCCAGCAGTGGGGCACAGACAGGTCTCTCCTACGAGCAGTACTTC

D: TRBD2
J: TRBJ2-3
V: TRBV9
size: .
CDR3: CASSRAGEVDTQYF
DNA: TGTGCCAGCAGCCGAGCGGGAGAGGTAGATACGCAGTATTTT

D: .
J: TRBJ1-3
V: TRBV9
size: once
CDR3: CASTSGNTIYF
DNA: TGTGCCAGCACCAGTGGAAACACCATATATTTT

D: .
J: TRBJ2-6
V: TRBV27
size: .
CDR3: CATRMTPGANVLTF
DNA: TGTGCCACCCGGATGACTCCTGGGGCCAACGTCCTGACTTTC

D: .
J: TRBJ2-7
V: TRBV6-2/TRBV6-3
size: few
CDR3: CASSYSSSGAYEQYF
DNA: TGTGCCAGCAGTTACTCGAGTAGCGGAGCCTACGAGCAGTACTTC

D: TRBD1
J: TRBJ1-2
V: TRBV19
size: .
CDR3: CASSPTGINYGYTF
DNA: TGTGCCAGTAGTCCGACAGGGATTAACTATGGCTACACCTTC

D: .
J: TRBJ2-4
V: TRBV5-5
size: .
CDR3: CASSLLAAAKNIQYF
DNA: TGTGCCAGCAGCTTGCTAGCAGCAGCCAAAAACATTCAGTACTTC

D: .
J: TRBJ2-2
V: TRBV2
size: .
CDR3: CASRRDGTGELFF
DNA: TGTGCCAGCAGGCGGGACGGCACCGGGGAGCTGTTTTTT

D: .
J: TRBJ1-3
V: TRBV19
size: once
CDR3: CASKRTDVSGNTIYF
DNA: TGTGCCAGTAAGAGGACAGATGTCTCTGGAAACACCATATATTTT

D: TRBD1
J: TRBJ2-3
V: TRBV5-1
size: .
CDR3: CASRVPLGDRPPDTQYF
DNA: TGCGCCAGCAGGGTCCCATTAGGGGACAGGCCCCCAGATACGCAGTATTTT

D: .
J: TRBJ1-6
V: TRBV28
size: .
CDR3: CASSWPRAINSPLHF
DNA: TGTGCCAGCAGTTGGCCAAGGGCAATAAATTCACCCCTCCACTTT

D: .
J: TRBJ1-3
V: TRBV5-8
size: .
CDR3: CASSLVRTSGNTIYF
DNA: TGTGCCAGCAGCTTGGTGAGGACCTCTGGAAACACCATATATTTT

D: .
J: TRBJ1-6
V: TRBV3-1/TRBV3-2
size: .
CDR3: CASSPNPSRSFNSPLHF
DNA: TGTGCCAGCAGCCCGAACCCTTCCCGGTCCTTCAATTCACCCCTCCACTTT

D: TRBD1
J: TRBJ1-6
V: TRBV2
size: .
CDR3: CASTADRGSSSPLHF
DNA: TGTGCCAGCACCGCGGACAGGGGAAGCAGTTCACCCCTCCACTTT

D: TRBD2
J: TRBJ2-1
V: TRBV5-4
size: .
CDR3: CASSLVSGGRSFNEQFF
DNA: TGTGCCAGCAGCTTGGTCTCGGGCGGGAGGTCTTTCAATGAGCAGTTCTTC

D: .
J: TRBJ2-1
V: TRBV12-3/TRBV12-4
size: .
CDR3: CASSGASYNEQFF
DNA: TGTGCCAGCAGTGGGGCCTCCTACAATGAGCAGTTCTTC

D: .
J: TRBJ2-2
V: TRBV20-1
size: .
CDR3: CSASPGDSGTGELFF
DNA: TGCAGTGCTAGTCCAGGAGACAGTGGCACCGGGGAGCTGTTTTTT

D: TRBD2
J: TRBJ2-1
V: TRBV28
size: .
CDR3: CASSIMPPLAGGPYEQFF
DNA: TGTGCCAGCAGTATTATGCCCCCCCTAGCGGGAGGGCCTTATGAGCAGTTCTTC

D: .
J: TRBJ1-3
V: TRBV6-5
size: .
CDR3: CASSYSILGAGNTIYF
DNA: TGTGCCAGCAGTTACTCGATCCTCGGGGCAGGAAACACCATATATTTT